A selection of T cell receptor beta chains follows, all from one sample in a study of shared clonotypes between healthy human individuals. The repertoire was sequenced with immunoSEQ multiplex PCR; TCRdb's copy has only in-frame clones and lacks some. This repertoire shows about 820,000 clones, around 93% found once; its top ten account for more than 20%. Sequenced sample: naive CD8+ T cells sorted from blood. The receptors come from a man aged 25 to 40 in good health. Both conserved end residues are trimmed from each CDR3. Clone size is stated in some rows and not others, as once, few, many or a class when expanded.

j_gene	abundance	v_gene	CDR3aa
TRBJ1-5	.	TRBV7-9	ASSERGGDQPQH
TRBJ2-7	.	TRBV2	ASSPWTSLVDEQY
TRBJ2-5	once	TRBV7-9	ASSFPGPQETQY
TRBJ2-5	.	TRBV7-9	ASESGGRGKNLETQY
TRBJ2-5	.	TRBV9	ASSVDGTLQETQY
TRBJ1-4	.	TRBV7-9	ASTGNLNEKLF
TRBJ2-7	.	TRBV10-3	AISESTSGSYEQY
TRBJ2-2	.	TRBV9	ASSVVPGELF
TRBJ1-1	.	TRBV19	ASSIGGSAEAF
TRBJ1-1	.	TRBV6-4	ASKPTLMNTEAF
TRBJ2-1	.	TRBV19	ASSSRTGGGNEQF
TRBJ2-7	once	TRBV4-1	ASSQDSGTGYYEQY
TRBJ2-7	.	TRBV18	ASSPGGNEQY
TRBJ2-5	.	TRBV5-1	ASSPGLAGGFAQETQY
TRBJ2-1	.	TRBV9	ASKSRYNEQF
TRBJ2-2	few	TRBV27	ASSLSDSFNTGELF
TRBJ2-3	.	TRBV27	ASSPEGQNTDTQY
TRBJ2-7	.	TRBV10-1	ASSESSSYEQY
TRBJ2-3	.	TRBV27	ASSSPGLAPTDTQY
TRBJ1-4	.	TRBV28	ASSLYLGEKLF
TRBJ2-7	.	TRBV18	ASSPSTGITYEQY
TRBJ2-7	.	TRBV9	ASSPWTGGTYEQY
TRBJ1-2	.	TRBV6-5	ASRTGWNYGYT
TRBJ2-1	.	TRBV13	ASSLESGTYNEQF
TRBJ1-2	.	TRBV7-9	ASSRGTGRVGNYGYT
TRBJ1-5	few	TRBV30	ACQMTGGYQPQH
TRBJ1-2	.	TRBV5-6	ASSAGDGQGSAYGYT
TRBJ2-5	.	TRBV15	ATSGSGVQETQY
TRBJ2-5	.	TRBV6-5	ASSYSRGETQY
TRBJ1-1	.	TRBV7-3	ASSKGVTTEAF
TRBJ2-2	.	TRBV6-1	ASSEFVGDAVPGELF
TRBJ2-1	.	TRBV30	AWSREASSYNEQF
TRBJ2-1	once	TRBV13	ASSLVGSYNEQF
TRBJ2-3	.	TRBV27	ASRRGDTQY
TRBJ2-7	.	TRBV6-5	ASSPGQGLEQY
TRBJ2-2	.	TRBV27	ASSNVGELF
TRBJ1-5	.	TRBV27	ASSSGAFGNQPQH
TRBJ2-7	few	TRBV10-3	AISGVLAGVYEQY
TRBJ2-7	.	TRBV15	ATSSGQGFDDYEQY
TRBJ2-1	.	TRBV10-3	ATPRGIFYNEQF
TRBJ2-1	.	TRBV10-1	ASSSDGFYNEQF
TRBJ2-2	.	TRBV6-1	ASSEALGGRGAGELF
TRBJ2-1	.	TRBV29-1	SVVRPDYNEQF
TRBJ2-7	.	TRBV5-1	ASSLGGLAGNYEQY
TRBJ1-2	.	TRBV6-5	ASSYQGGIPDYT
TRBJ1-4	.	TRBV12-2	ASRLIGQSNEKLF
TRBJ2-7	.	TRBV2	ASRGQVEPYEQY
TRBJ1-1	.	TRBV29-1	SVEYREGNTEAF
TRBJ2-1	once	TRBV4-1	ASSQVVPEEQF
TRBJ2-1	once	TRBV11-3	ASSPRTSGFVEQF
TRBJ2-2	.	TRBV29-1	SVEGSNTGELF
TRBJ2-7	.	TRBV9	ASSVEGAYEQY